This T cell receptor beta chain was observed in a study of identical twins. The germline CDR1 and CDR2 sequences are LGHDT and YNNKEL (reference sequence). The CDR3 consists of 14 residues. Trimming took 0 bases from V and 5 from J, leaving 8 bases between them. TCRdb itself ran the 5' RACE reads through MiXCR, one entry per CDR3 protein. The repertoire consists of under 900,000 distinct CDR3 sequences, with roughly 12% occurring once and the leading ten covering 1.5% to 2%. Details on this clonotype: Antigen: not known.

Broader study findings: Diverse VJ usage suggested most zero-insertion clonotypes were not invariant T cells.

These data are also associated with another study on yellow fever vaccine responses in identical twins. From that second work: Twins' vaccine T cell response reportedly seemed partly convergent, partly personalized.

This receptor was taken from a young woman in good health. The chain joins TRBV3-1 to TRBJ2-1; D gene uncertain. The sample was PBMCs. The CDR3 sequence: CASSQDPGNNEQFF. The DNA for the CDR3 is TGTGCCAGCAGCCAAGATCCCGGAAACAATGAGCAGTTCTTC.